This record covers a single T cell receptor beta chain. Its matching antigen is unknown. This specimen belongs to a study of blood T cells in healthy people across ages. Study findings and constraints: Per million T cells, TCR beta diversity dropped about linearly as age rose.

The ends were cut back, 4 bases at V and 3 bases at J, with 17 bases in the middle. Looked up from germline, CDR1 is SGHKS and CDR2 is YYEKEE (reference sequence). The CDR3 is made up of 16 amino acids. Alongside a J-beta primer mix, a sample-barcoded 5' primer served in a second PCR lasting 7 to 11 cycles. TCRdb redid the calling of the 5' RACE reads with MiXCR, one entry per CDR3 protein. This table holds 650,000 to 900,000 distinct CDR3 sequences, 62% found once. The receptor's source is a man aged 25 to 40 in good health. The sample consisted of blood. This sequence joins TRBV5-5 and TRBJ2-1; D is perhaps TRBD2 (6 bases). The CDR3 DNA reads TGTGCCAGCAGCCCGGCGCAGGCGGGGAACTACAATGAGCAGTTCTTC. It specifies CASSPAQAGNYNEQFF.